Presented here are 16 T cell receptor beta chains from one specimen sequenced in a study of T cell responses to AZD1222 COVID-19 vaccine. Using immunoSEQ multiplex PCR, the repertoire was profiled, and TCRdb retains in-frame clones only, with some absent. The sample lists about 260,000 clones, approximately 95% seen once, with roughly 0.5% in the top ten. The sample consisted of peripheral blood, taken on day 0 of AZD1222 vaccination. These TCRs come from an adult in good health.

This sequence joins TRBV30 and TRBJ2-7; D gene unclear. The CDR3 is made up of 14 amino acids. V lost 5 bases and J lost 0, with 14 bases in between. Looked up from germline, CDR1 is GTSNPN and CDR2 is SVGIG (reference sequence). The CDR3 region has the DNA TGTGCCTGGGCAGCGAGACTTATCTCCTACGAGCAGTACTTC. Its protein is CAWAARLISYEQYF.

This rearrangement joins TRBV24-1 to TRBJ2-3, with 9 bases identical to TRBD1. CDR1 is KGHDR, CDR2 SFDVKD, per germline. With V trimmed by 6 bases and J by 1 base, 1 base remained unmatched. The CDR3 length is 14 residues. The CDR3 here is CATSRQGGTDTQYF. The CDR3 DNA reads TGTGCCACCAGTAGACAGGGGGGCACAGATACGCAGTATTTT.

The chain is built from TRBV28 and TRBJ2-7; 7 bases are a match to TRBD1. From germline, CDR1 is MDHEN and CDR2 SYDVKM. This CDR3 spans 12 amino acids. The J segment lost 6 bases and the V segment lost 4 bases, leaving 3 bases of the junction unmatched. The CDR3 here is CASSSTGVEQYF. CDR3 bases: TGTGCCAGCAGTTCAACAGGGGTCGAGCAGTACTTC.

The rearrangement uses TRBV7-2 and TRBJ2-2; D gene ambiguous. The CDR3 has 11 residues. Germline V lookup: CDR1 SGHTA, CDR2 FQGNSA. The ends were cut back, 5 bases at V and 7 bases at J, with 5 bases in the middle. The CDR3 region is CASSQIGELFF. CDR3 nucleotides: TGTGCCAGCAGCCAGATCGGGGAGCTGTTTTTT.

This rearrangement joins TRBV7-3 to TRBJ1-5, with D possibly matching TRBD1 (6 bases). Trimming removed 3 bases at V and 4 bases at J, with 7 bases between. The CDR3 extends over 13 amino acids. Per the germline V gene, CDR1 is SGHTA and CDR2 is FQGTGA. In DNA form, the CDR3 reads TGTGCCAGCAGCTTGGGGGCGAATCAGCCCCAGCATTTT. It codes for CASSLGANQPQHF.

The chain employs TRBV12-3 or TRBV12-4 and TRBJ1-1; D might be TRBD1 (5 bases). V lost 6 bases to trimming and J lost 6 bases, with 14 bases between them. CDR3 length equals 13 residues. This chain's CDR3 is CASSLGGWAEAFF. The CDR3 DNA follows: TGTGCCAGCAGCCTTGGGGGATGGGCTGAAGCTTTCTTT.

This clone has only a few counts. V gene TRBV28 combines with J gene TRBJ1-2, with a possible D match to TRBD1 (6 bases). CDR3 length equals 14 residues. From germline, CDR1 is MDHEN and CDR2 SYDVKM. V gave up 1 base and J gave up 2 bases, with 8 bases separating them. The CDR3 DNA reads as TGTGCCAGCAGTTTATTGACAGGAAACTATGGCTACACCTTC. Protein sequence: CASSLLTGNYGYTF.

The rearrangement links TRBV10-3 to TRBJ2-1; weak D call: TRBD1 (6 bases). Trimming took 7 bases from V and 8 from J, leaving 18 bases between them. This CDR3 has 14 residues. CDR1 is ENHRY, CDR2 SYGVKD, per germline. The CDR3 coding sequence is TGTGCCATCAACGGGCAGGGGAGTCTCGATGAGCAGTTCTTC. Its protein is CAINGQGSLDEQFF.

Regarding this clone: Different DNA sequences within this sample yield the same CDR3. This chain links TRBV5-6 with TRBJ2-7, with D perhaps TRBD1 (5 bases). CDR3 length: 13 amino acids. V lost 0 bases and J 1 base, leaving 5 bases between the germline ends. Germline CDR1 is SGHDT and CDR2 is YYEEEE. The CDR3 DNA reads TGTGCCAGCAGCTTGGCAGGGTCCTACGAGCAGTACTTC. It is translated as CASSLAGSYEQYF.

Only one count was recorded for this clone. The CDR3 nucleotides are TGTGCCAGCAGCTTAGTGGGGCAGGGCTACGAGCAGTACTTC. It specifies CASSLVGQGYEQYF. The chain joins TRBV11-2 to TRBJ2-7; tentatively, D is TRBD1 (5 bases). Germline V lookup: CDR1 SGHAT, CDR2 FQNNGV. V lost 1 base and J 3 bases, leaving 10 bases between the germline ends. The CDR3 contains 14 residues.

J is TRBJ2-1 and V is TRBV18, with D maybe TRBD1 (5 bases). V dropped 3 bases and J dropped 5 bases, with 11 bases sitting between them. This CDR3 is built from 14 residues. Germline lookup yields CDR1 KGHSH and CDR2 LQKENI. CDR3 region: CASSPQGLNNEQFF. CDR3 nucleotides: TGTGCCAGCTCACCCCAGGGCCTGAACAATGAGCAGTTCTTC.

The CDR3 DNA reads TGTGCCAGCAGTAGGCAGGGGAATCAGGGTGGCTACACCTTC. Translated, it gives CASSRQGNQGGYTF. V and J are TRBV6-6 and TRBJ1-2; D possibly corresponds to TRBD1 (6 bases). The CDR3 is 14 amino acids. Germline V gene lookup returns CDR1 MNHNY and CDR2 SVGAGI (reference sequence). Trimming removed 5 bases from V and 7 bases from J, with 17 bases in between.

The V gene is TRBV5-1, the J gene TRBJ2-5; D is ambiguous. This CDR3 region has 15 residues. The V gene lost 0 bases and the J gene lost 3 bases, with 12 bases spanning the gap. Germline CDR1 is SGHRS and CDR2 is YFSETQ. CDR3 DNA sequence: TGCGCCAGCAGCTTGGATGGCAGTAAGGAAGAGACCCAGTACTTC. It is translated as CASSLDGSKEETQYF.

The J gene is TRBJ2-5, the V gene TRBV7-9, with a possible D match to TRBD1 (5 bases). Trimming left V 0 bases short and J 5 bases short, with 16 bases between. Germline lookup yields CDR1 SEHNR and CDR2 FQNEAQ (reference sequence). This CDR3 is 16 amino acids long. The CDR3 loop reads CASSLAPDIALETQYF. The CDR3 region has the DNA TGTGCCAGCAGCTTAGCGCCGGACATCGCTTTGGAGACCCAGTACTTC.

The rearrangement joins TRBV7-3 to TRBJ2-1, with D possibly TRBD2 on 6 matching bases. Trimming left V 4 bases short and J 0 bases short, with 13 bases between. Germline CDR1 reads SGHTA; CDR2 reads FQGTGA. This CDR3 is 16 amino acids long. Here the CDR3 DNA reads TGTGCCAGCAGCTCAATAGCGGAAAGCTCCTACAATGAGCAGTTCTTC. This codes for CASSSIAESSYNEQFF. Full variable domain (outside the CDR3, taken from reference TRBV7-3 and TRBJ2-1): GAGVSQTPSNKVTEKGKYVELRCDPISGHTALYWYRQSLGQGPEFLIYFQGTGAADDSGLPNDRFFAVRPEGSVSTLKIQRTERGDSAVYLCASSSIAESSYNEQFFGPGTRLTVL.

The J gene is TRBJ1-2, the V gene TRBV7-8; 7 bases line up with TRBD1. Germline lookup yields CDR1 SGHVS and CDR2 FQNEAQ. V gave up 6 bases and J gave up 8 bases; unmatched junction bases: 6. The CDR3 sequence is 12 residues long. CDR3 in DNA: TGTGCCAGCAGTCGACAGGGTGGCGGCTACACCTTC. Encoded protein: CASSRQGGGYTF. Variable domain in full (rest from reference TRBV7-8 and TRBJ1-2): GAGVSQSPRYKVAKRGQDVALRCDPISGHVSLFWYQQALGQGPEFLTYFQNEAQLDKSGLPSDRFFAERPEGSVSTLKIQRTQQEDSAVYLCASSRQGGGYTFGSGTRLTVV.